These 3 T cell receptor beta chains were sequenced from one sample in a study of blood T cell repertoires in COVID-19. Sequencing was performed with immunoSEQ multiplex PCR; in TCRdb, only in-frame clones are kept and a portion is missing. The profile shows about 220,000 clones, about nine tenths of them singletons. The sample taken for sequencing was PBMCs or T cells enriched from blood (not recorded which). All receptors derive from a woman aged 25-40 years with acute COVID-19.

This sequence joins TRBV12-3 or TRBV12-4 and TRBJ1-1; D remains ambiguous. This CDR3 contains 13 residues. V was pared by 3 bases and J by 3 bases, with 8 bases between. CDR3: CASSFDKHTEAFF. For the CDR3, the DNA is TGTGCCAGCAGTTTCGACAAGCACACTGAAGCTTTCTTT.

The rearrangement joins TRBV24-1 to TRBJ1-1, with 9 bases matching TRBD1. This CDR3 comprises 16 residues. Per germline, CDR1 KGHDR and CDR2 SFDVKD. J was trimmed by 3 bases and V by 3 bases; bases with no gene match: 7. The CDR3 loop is CATSDGGQGSHTEAFF. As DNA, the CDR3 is TGTGCCACCAGTGATGGGGGACAGGGTTCGCACACTGAAGCTTTCTTT.

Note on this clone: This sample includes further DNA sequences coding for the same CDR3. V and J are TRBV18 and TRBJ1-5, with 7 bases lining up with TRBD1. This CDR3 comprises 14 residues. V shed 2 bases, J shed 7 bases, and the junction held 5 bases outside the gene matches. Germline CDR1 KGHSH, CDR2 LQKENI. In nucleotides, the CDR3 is TGTGCCAGCTCACCAGACAGGGTACGGCAGCCCCAGCATTTT. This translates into CASSPDRVRQPQHF.